This entry features one TCR beta chain sequence. Its antigen remains undetermined. No much larger clonotype is one base removed from it; base qualities were not supplied. Based on the germline V gene (reference sequence), the CDR1 and CDR2 sequences are PRHDT and FYEKMQ. Relative to germline, V is 7 bases shorter and J is 4 bases shorter, with 10 bases between their ends. Reading from cysteine to phenylalanine, the CDR3 counts 12 amino acids. Kept here is only the CDR3 DNA, which spans 36 bases and is read in frame from base 1. This sample was included in a study of shared T cell receptors in the human thymus (TCRdb year 2021). About the investigation overall: The study investigated the way shared, self-reactive T-cell receptor alpha chains are produced in the human thymus.

Libraries came from the immunoSEQ multiplex PCR assay. The clones in this table, taken by TCRdb from immuneACCESS, are in-frame only. Not every clone is retained; where verified, under half of the shortfall comes from an unresolved V gene, and the cause of the rest is unknown. Here the sample has under 700,000 clones; approximately 78% occur a single time. The ten largest make up more than 0.01% of the sample. These data were also reused for a study on human thymus T cells. The second investigation adds: Donors were immunologically healthy infants undergoing open corrective cardiac surgery for congenital heart defects in Finland. Thymus tissue was obtained as surgical resects removed during corrective cardiac surgery. Both the thymic and the peripheral blood repertoires appeared to show biased V and J gene segment usage. Highly overlapping thymic TCR repertoires among unrelated individuals were reported in the related research. The study described the TCR alpha and beta repertoires in eight or nine infant thymus samples and a few matching peripheral blood samples. Donor ages ranged from roughly 6 to 250 days, and the cohort comprised roughly six male and two female infants. Thymocytes were mechanically released from the tissue and were stored as pellets of roughly 9-33 million cells at -70 degrees C. A QIAsymphony instrument was used to extract genomic DNA from the frozen cell pellets. The immunoSEQ multiplex PCR assay was used to amplify the TCRB and TCRAD loci from a standardized quantity of quality-controlled genomic DNA. The amplicons spanned the V(D)J region and were long enough to cover the CDR3 and allow V and J genes to be identified. The amplicons were sequenced on an Illumina platform via the commercial immunoSEQ service. Primer bias and sequencing errors were corrected as previously described, and TCRAD and TCRB definitions were based on the IMGT database. immunoSEQ Analyzer 3.0 and VDJTools were used for repertoire analysis, which covered basic statistics, V/J segment usage, diversity estimates, rarefaction and pairwise overlap. Diversity was estimated using the Chao1, ChaoE, Efron-Thisted, Shannon and inverse Simpson indices, and was also estimated on datasets down-sampled to the size of the smallest sample. For repertoire overlap, CDR3 nucleotide sequence, V gene and J gene had to match strictly, and clustering was done by Jaccard-based multidimensional scaling. On average, roughly 740,000 unique TCRB clonotypes were obtained from thymus samples, compared with 65,000 to 90,000 from blood samples.

The sequenced sample was thymocytes. This TCR came from a boy in the first two years of life with a congenital heart defect. Donor details come from another sample of the same person, matched by shared clones. The sequence joins TRBV13 to TRBJ1-1, with a tentative D gene TRBD1 over 5 matching bases. For the CDR3, the sequence is CASISQGTEAFF. The sequence in DNA is TGTGCCAGCATTAGCCAGGGCACTGAAGCTTTCTTT.